The 5 T cell receptor beta chains listed next were all sequenced from one sample in a study of cytomegalovirus exposure and HLA in healthy donors. Use of 60 Vbeta and 13 Jbeta primers characterized the PCR. Measured with immunoSEQ multiplex PCR; TCRdb has only the in-frame clones, and not every one. The sample has 80,000 to 95,000 clones; about 60% are singletons. The sample comprised PBMCs. Receptors were obtained from a young woman in good health and CMV-seronegative.

The chain employs TRBV2 and TRBJ2-3; 10 bases match TRBD1. CDR1 and CDR2 (germline): SNHLY, FYNNEI. There are 10 residues in the CDR3. Unmatched junction bases numbered 2, after V lost 10 bases and J lost 10 bases. The CDR3 DNA reads as TGTGCCACCGACAGGGGGCCGCAGTATTTT. It codes for CATDRGPQYF.

This clone was recorded a few times. The rearrangement links TRBV11-2 to TRBJ2-1; 9 bases match TRBD2. This CDR3 has 14 amino acids. V was pared by 5 bases and J by 6 bases, with 5 bases of the junction left unmatched. In germline, CDR1 is SGHAT, CDR2 FQNNGV. The CDR3 bases are TGTGCCAGCAGCCCATATAGCGGGGGCAATGAGCAGTTCTTC. This translates into CASSPYSGGNEQFF.

This clone was seen more than once but under ten times. This rearrangement joins TRBV9 to TRBJ2-3; 13 nucleotides match TRBD2. The CDR3 is 17 residues long. Germline assignment: CDR1 SGDLS and CDR2 YYNGEE. The junction had 6 bases not matched to a gene; V was cut back by 3 bases and J by 2 bases. The chain's CDR3 is CASSASLAGGSTDTQYF. In DNA form, the CDR3 reads TGTGCCAGCAGCGCCTCACTAGCGGGAGGGTCCACAGATACGCAGTATTTT.

This clone appeared once. The chain combines TRBV7-9 with TRBJ1-5, with D tentatively TRBD1 (6 bases). The germline CDR1 and CDR2 sequences are SEHNR and FQNEAQ (reference sequence). This CDR3 region has 14 residues. V lost 4 bases and J lost 4, with 11 bases in between. CDR3 sequence: CASSSGTLNQPQHF. As DNA, the CDR3 is TGTGCCAGCAGCTCGGGGACACTAAATCAGCCCCAGCATTTT.

The gene calls are TRBV27 and TRBJ1-5; possibly TRBD1 for D (6 bases). The CDR3 consists of 15 residues. Trimming cost V 5 bases and J 4 bases, with 15 bases left between them. From germline, CDR1 is MNHEY and CDR2 SMNVEV (reference sequence). The CDR3 here is CASSLGHYSNQPQHF. The CDR3 bases are TGTGCCAGCAGTCTGGGACACTATAGTAATCAGCCCCAGCATTTT.